This T cell receptor beta chain was captured by sequencing in a study of beta chain features in type 1 diabetes. Study results and caveats: A moderate, significant TCRB CDR3 shortening appeared in type 1 diabetes across four CD4+ subsets.

Expressed TCRB transcripts were sequenced, since all the RNA that had been isolated was reverse transcribed. Sequenced by immunoSEQ multiplex PCR; TCRdb stores in-frame clones only, minus some. This table holds a few hundred thousand clones, around 16% found once. Purity above 95% was achieved in all sorted populations. This clone was picked up a small number of times. Its target is unknown. The TCR sequence derives from a young woman in good health. The sample taken for sequencing was naive CD4+ T cells from blood.

The CDR3 here is CASSSIGTVDSNQPQHF. The CDR3 bases are TGTGCCAGCAGCTCCATCGGGACAGTAGATAGCAATCAGCCCCAGCATTTT. The chain carries TRBV5-6 and TRBJ1-5; 7 bases agree with TRBD1. This CDR3 contains 17 residues. Germline V lookup: CDR1 SGHDT, CDR2 YYEEEE. The V gene end was trimmed by 3 bases and the J gene end by 0 bases; junction bases not matched to a gene: 9.